The rows below give T cell receptor beta chains drawn from one sample of a study of T cell responses to AZD1222 COVID-19 vaccine. Measured with immunoSEQ multiplex PCR; TCRdb has only the in-frame clones, and not every one. This repertoire shows around 160,000 clones, roughly nine tenths found once; its top ten account for 1.1% to 1.5%. The input for sequencing was peripheral blood, taken on day 0 of AZD1222 vaccination. These receptors were collected from an adult in good health. Each CDR3 is given with its conserved first and last residue. A D gene is named only where the DNA matches it firmly. Not all rows give a size; the values are once, few, many and, for expanded clones, a class.

clone size: .; CDR3 length: 16; J gene: TRBJ1-1; V gene: TRBV5-1; D gene: .; CDR3 protein: CASSWGWGGLNTEAFF; CDR3 DNA: TGCGCCAGCAGCTGGGGCTGGGGGGGATTGAACACTGAAGCTTTCTTT
clone size: once; CDR3 length: 15; J gene: TRBJ1-2; V gene: TRBV19; D gene: .; CDR3 protein: CASSSTDQLLYGYTF; CDR3 DNA: TGTGCCAGTAGTTCAACAGACCAACTTCTCTATGGCTACACCTTC
clone size: .; CDR3 length: 14; J gene: TRBJ1-4; V gene: TRBV19; D gene: .; CDR3 protein: CASRTTATNEKLFF; CDR3 DNA: TGTGCCAGTAGGACAACCGCAACTAATGAAAAACTGTTTTTT
clone size: .; CDR3 length: 14; J gene: TRBJ2-7; V gene: TRBV3-1/TRBV3-2; D gene: .; CDR3 protein: CASSPFGPTYEQYF; CDR3 DNA: TGTGCCAGCAGCCCCTTCGGCCCGACCTACGAGCAGTACTTC
clone size: .; CDR3 length: 15; J gene: TRBJ1-5; V gene: TRBV15; D gene: .; CDR3 protein: CATSKLTGFDQPQHF; CDR3 DNA: TGTGCCACCAGCAAACTTACGGGGTTCGATCAGCCCCAGCATTTT
clone size: .; CDR3 length: 13; J gene: TRBJ1-5; V gene: TRBV19; D gene: .; CDR3 protein: CASSMGINQPQHF; CDR3 DNA: TGTGCCAGTAGTATGGGTATCAATCAGCCCCAGCATTTT
clone size: .; CDR3 length: 13; J gene: TRBJ2-7; V gene: TRBV14; D gene: .; CDR3 protein: CASSQGVYYEQYF; CDR3 DNA: TGTGCCAGCAGCCAAGGGGTTTACTACGAGCAGTACTTC
clone size: .; CDR3 length: 16; J gene: TRBJ2-5; V gene: TRBV24-1; D gene: TRBD1; CDR3 protein: CATSDTGTGGGVAQYF; CDR3 DNA: TGTGCCACCAGTGATACTGGGACAGGCGGTGGGGTGGCCCAGTACTTC
clone size: .; CDR3 length: 15; J gene: TRBJ2-5; V gene: TRBV2; D gene: .; CDR3 protein: CASSDPGRRQETQYF; CDR3 DNA: TGTGCCAGCAGTGATCCGGGACGGCGGCAAGAGACCCAGTACTTC
clone size: .; CDR3 length: 17; J gene: TRBJ2-3; V gene: TRBV5-1; D gene: .; CDR3 protein: CASSLRVQTRSTDTQYF; CDR3 DNA: TGCGCCAGCAGCTTGAGGGTACAGACTCGTAGCACAGATACGCAGTATTTT
clone size: .; CDR3 length: 13; J gene: TRBJ2-7; V gene: TRBV6-6; D gene: .; CDR3 protein: CASSGQQKDEQYF; CDR3 DNA: TGTGCCAGCAGTGGACAACAGAAAGACGAGCAGTACTTC
clone size: .; CDR3 length: 15; J gene: TRBJ1-5; V gene: TRBV6-6; D gene: TRBD1; CDR3 protein: CASRPDRGLNQPQHF; CDR3 DNA: TGTGCCAGCAGGCCCGACAGGGGACTCAATCAGCCCCAGCATTTT
clone size: once; CDR3 length: 14; J gene: TRBJ2-1; V gene: TRBV19; D gene: TRBD2; CDR3 protein: CASSGGAGENEQFF; CDR3 DNA: TGTGCCAGTAGTGGAGGAGCGGGAGAAAATGAGCAGTTCTTC
clone size: .; CDR3 length: 16; J gene: TRBJ2-3; V gene: TRBV7-6; D gene: .; CDR3 protein: CASSLGRGGGTDTQYF; CDR3 DNA: TGTGCCAGCAGCTTAGGAAGGGGAGGCGGGACAGATACGCAGTATTTT
clone size: .; CDR3 length: 14; J gene: TRBJ1-1; V gene: TRBV15; D gene: .; CDR3 protein: CATSRDGVFAEAFF; CDR3 DNA: TGTGCCACCAGCAGAGACGGGGTTTTCGCTGAAGCTTTCTTT
clone size: .; CDR3 length: 16; J gene: TRBJ2-5; V gene: TRBV15; D gene: .; CDR3 protein: CATSRGDPVLDETQYF; CDR3 DNA: TGTGCCACCAGCAGAGGGGACCCGGTTCTCGATGAGACCCAGTACTTC
clone size: .; CDR3 length: 15; J gene: TRBJ2-7; V gene: TRBV19; D gene: .; CDR3 protein: CASSIGGKPSYEQYF; CDR3 DNA: TGTGCCAGTAGTATAGGAGGGAAGCCGAGCTACGAGCAGTACTTC
clone size: .; CDR3 length: 16; J gene: TRBJ1-6; V gene: TRBV18; D gene: .; CDR3 protein: CASSPPGGQSQSPLHF; CDR3 DNA: TGTGCCAGCTCACCACCGGGAGGACAAAGCCAGTCACCCCTCCACTTT
clone size: .; CDR3 length: 12; J gene: TRBJ1-1; V gene: TRBV27; D gene: TRBD1; CDR3 protein: CASGTGVTEAFF; CDR3 DNA: TGTGCCAGCGGAACAGGGGTCACTGAAGCTTTCTTT
clone size: .; CDR3 length: 15; J gene: TRBJ2-1; V gene: TRBV2; D gene: .; CDR3 protein: CASSSSRRGPNEQFF; CDR3 DNA: TGTGCCAGCAGTTCCTCAAGGAGGGGGCCAAATGAGCAGTTCTTC
clone size: .; CDR3 length: 14; J gene: TRBJ2-1; V gene: TRBV11-2; D gene: .; CDR3 protein: CASSATSSYNEQFF; CDR3 DNA: TGTGCCAGCAGCGCCACTAGTTCCTACAATGAGCAGTTCTTC
clone size: .; CDR3 length: 14; J gene: TRBJ2-1; V gene: TRBV14; D gene: .; CDR3 protein: CASSFWAVPNEQFF; CDR3 DNA: TGTGCCAGCAGCTTTTGGGCCGTACCCAATGAGCAGTTCTTC
clone size: .; CDR3 length: 13; J gene: TRBJ2-1; V gene: TRBV4-3; D gene: .; CDR3 protein: CASSWTINNEQFF; CDR3 DNA: TGCGCCAGCAGCTGGACTATCAACAATGAGCAGTTCTTC
clone size: .; CDR3 length: 16; J gene: TRBJ1-4; V gene: TRBV10-3; D gene: TRBD1; CDR3 protein: CAISESRGTGNEKLFF; CDR3 DNA: TGTGCCATCAGTGAGTCCCGGGGGACAGGGAATGAAAAACTGTTTTTT
clone size: .; CDR3 length: 15; J gene: TRBJ2-5; V gene: TRBV19; D gene: .; CDR3 protein: CASSIQPLGAETQYF; CDR3 DNA: TGTGCCAGTAGTATCCAACCGCTGGGGGCGGAGACCCAGTACTTC
clone size: .; CDR3 length: 13; J gene: TRBJ1-5; V gene: TRBV4-3; D gene: .; CDR3 protein: CASCPDLDQPQHF; CDR3 DNA: TGCGCCAGCTGCCCAGACCTAGATCAGCCCCAGCATTTT
clone size: .; CDR3 length: 12; J gene: TRBJ1-1; V gene: TRBV20-1; D gene: .; CDR3 protein: CSASPSGTEAFF; CDR3 DNA: TGCAGTGCTAGTCCATCGGGCACTGAAGCTTTCTTT
clone size: once; CDR3 length: 14; J gene: TRBJ2-2; V gene: TRBV6-4; D gene: .; CDR3 protein: CASSGSTFTGELFF; CDR3 DNA: TGTGCCAGCAGTGGAAGCACATTCACCGGGGAGCTGTTTTTT
clone size: .; CDR3 length: 17; J gene: TRBJ2-5; V gene: TRBV7-2; D gene: TRBD2; CDR3 protein: CASSHGLAGYPQETQYF; CDR3 DNA: TGTGCCAGCAGCCATGGACTAGCGGGGTACCCCCAAGAGACCCAGTACTTC
clone size: .; CDR3 length: 10; J gene: TRBJ1-2; V gene: TRBV19; D gene: .; CDR3 protein: CASSMYGYTF; CDR3 DNA: TGTGCCAGTAGTATGTATGGCTACACCTTC
clone size: .; CDR3 length: 14; J gene: TRBJ1-2; V gene: TRBV7-9; D gene: TRBD1; CDR3 protein: CASSLQGTPYGYTF; CDR3 DNA: TGTGCCAGCAGCCTACAGGGGACTCCCTATGGCTACACCTTC
clone size: .; CDR3 length: 14; J gene: TRBJ2-7; V gene: TRBV28; D gene: TRBD1; CDR3 protein: CASRTTGDRYEQYF; CDR3 DNA: TGTGCCAGCAGGACCACAGGGGACCGATACGAGCAGTACTTC
clone size: once; CDR3 length: 18; J gene: TRBJ2-3; V gene: TRBV14; D gene: TRBD1; CDR3 protein: CASSHPRQGDSARDTQYF; CDR3 DNA: TGTGCCAGCAGCCACCCCAGACAGGGGGACTCTGCCAGAGATACGCAGTATTTT
clone size: .; CDR3 length: 13; J gene: TRBJ1-5; V gene: TRBV6-5; D gene: .; CDR3 protein: CASSSESNQPQHF; CDR3 DNA: TGTGCCAGCAGTTCAGAAAGCAATCAGCCCCAGCATTTT
clone size: .; CDR3 length: 15; J gene: TRBJ2-1; V gene: TRBV27; D gene: .; CDR3 protein: CASRGTFLSYNEQFF; CDR3 DNA: TGTGCCAGCAGGGGAACTTTCCTCTCCTACAATGAGCAGTTCTTC
clone size: .; CDR3 length: 15; J gene: TRBJ2-1; V gene: TRBV6-5; D gene: .; CDR3 protein: CASSPRDLLGNEQFF; CDR3 DNA: TGTGCCAGCAGTCCTCGGGACTTGCTGGGCAATGAGCAGTTCTTC
clone size: .; CDR3 length: 13; J gene: TRBJ2-2; V gene: TRBV12-3/TRBV12-4; D gene: .; CDR3 protein: CASRPTVGGELFF; CDR3 DNA: TGTGCCAGCAGACCGACCGTGGGCGGGGAGCTGTTTTTT
clone size: .; CDR3 length: 13; J gene: TRBJ1-1; V gene: TRBV6-5; D gene: .; CDR3 protein: CASSYVGVAEAFF; CDR3 DNA: TGTGCCAGCAGTTACGTGGGGGTAGCTGAAGCTTTCTTT
clone size: .; CDR3 length: 15; J gene: TRBJ2-2; V gene: TRBV4-3; D gene: TRBD1; CDR3 protein: CASSQVQGATGELFF; CDR3 DNA: TGCGCCAGCAGCCAAGTTCAGGGGGCGACCGGGGAGCTGTTTTTT